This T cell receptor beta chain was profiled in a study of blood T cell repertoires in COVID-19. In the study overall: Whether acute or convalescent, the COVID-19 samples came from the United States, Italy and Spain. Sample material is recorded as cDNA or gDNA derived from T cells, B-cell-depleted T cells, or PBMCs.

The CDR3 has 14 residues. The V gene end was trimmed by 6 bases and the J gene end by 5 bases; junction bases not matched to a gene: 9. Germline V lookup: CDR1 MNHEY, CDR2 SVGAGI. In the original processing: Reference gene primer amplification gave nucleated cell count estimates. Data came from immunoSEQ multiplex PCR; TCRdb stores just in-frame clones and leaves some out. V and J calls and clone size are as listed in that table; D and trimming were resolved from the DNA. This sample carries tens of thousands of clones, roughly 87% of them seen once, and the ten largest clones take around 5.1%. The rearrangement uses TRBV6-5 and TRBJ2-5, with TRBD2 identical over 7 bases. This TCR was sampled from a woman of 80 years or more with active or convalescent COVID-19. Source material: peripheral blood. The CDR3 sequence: CASRPPGGLETQYF. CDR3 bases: TGTGCCAGCAGGCCACCGGGGGGTCTGGAGACCCAGTACTTC.